This record looks at one TCR beta chain sequence and its context. Its antigen is unknown. The sample comes from a study of CD8 T cells in ankylosing spondylitis. TCRdb processed the 5' RACE reads anew with MiXCR; each CDR3 protein has one entry. The top ten clones hold 6% of a sample with 150,000 to 200,000 distinct CDR3 sequences, roughly 31% of them seen once. The CDR3 is made up of 13 amino acids. The germline gives CDR1 MNHNY, CDR2 SVGAGI (reference sequence). Trimming stripped 1 base from V and 4 bases from J, with 7 bases between. Findings and caveats of the study: A subset of motif variants has previously been described in the synovial fluid and blood of reactive arthritis. Within ankylosing spondylitis blood, a TCR beta motif made up of seven to nine highly homologous variants appeared to be characteristic.

Sequenced material: synovial fluid, either unsorted or a sorted T cell fraction (not recorded which). The receptor comes from a male donor with ankylosing spondylitis. The V call is TRBV6-6, the J call TRBJ2-5; D unresolved. The CDR3 here is CASSYFGLETQYF. The CDR3 DNA sequence: TGTGCCAGCAGTTACTTTGGCCTAGAGACCCAGTACTTC.